This TCR beta chain was captured by sequencing in a study of blood T cell repertoires in COVID-19. Study details: From the United States, Italy and Spain came samples of acute and convalescent COVID-19.

Method: immunoSEQ multiplex PCR; TCRdb's copy keeps in-frame clones and lacks some. The top ten hold roughly 0.94% of the sample, which has 320,000 or so clones, more than 85% seen once. V gave up 7 bases and J gave up 5 bases; unmatched junction bases: 7. The CDR3 consists of 12 residues. Germline CDR1 reads SQVTM; CDR2 reads ANQGSEA. This clone was recorded a few times. This TCR was recovered from a woman younger than 45 who had recovered from COVID-19. The chain uses TRBV29-1 and TRBJ2-7; 8 bases map to TRBD2. Specimen: PBMCs or T cells enriched from blood (not recorded which). The CDR3 DNA follows: TGCAGCGGTCTTAGCGGGGCTAACGAGCAGTACTTC. It yields the protein CSGLSGANEQYF.